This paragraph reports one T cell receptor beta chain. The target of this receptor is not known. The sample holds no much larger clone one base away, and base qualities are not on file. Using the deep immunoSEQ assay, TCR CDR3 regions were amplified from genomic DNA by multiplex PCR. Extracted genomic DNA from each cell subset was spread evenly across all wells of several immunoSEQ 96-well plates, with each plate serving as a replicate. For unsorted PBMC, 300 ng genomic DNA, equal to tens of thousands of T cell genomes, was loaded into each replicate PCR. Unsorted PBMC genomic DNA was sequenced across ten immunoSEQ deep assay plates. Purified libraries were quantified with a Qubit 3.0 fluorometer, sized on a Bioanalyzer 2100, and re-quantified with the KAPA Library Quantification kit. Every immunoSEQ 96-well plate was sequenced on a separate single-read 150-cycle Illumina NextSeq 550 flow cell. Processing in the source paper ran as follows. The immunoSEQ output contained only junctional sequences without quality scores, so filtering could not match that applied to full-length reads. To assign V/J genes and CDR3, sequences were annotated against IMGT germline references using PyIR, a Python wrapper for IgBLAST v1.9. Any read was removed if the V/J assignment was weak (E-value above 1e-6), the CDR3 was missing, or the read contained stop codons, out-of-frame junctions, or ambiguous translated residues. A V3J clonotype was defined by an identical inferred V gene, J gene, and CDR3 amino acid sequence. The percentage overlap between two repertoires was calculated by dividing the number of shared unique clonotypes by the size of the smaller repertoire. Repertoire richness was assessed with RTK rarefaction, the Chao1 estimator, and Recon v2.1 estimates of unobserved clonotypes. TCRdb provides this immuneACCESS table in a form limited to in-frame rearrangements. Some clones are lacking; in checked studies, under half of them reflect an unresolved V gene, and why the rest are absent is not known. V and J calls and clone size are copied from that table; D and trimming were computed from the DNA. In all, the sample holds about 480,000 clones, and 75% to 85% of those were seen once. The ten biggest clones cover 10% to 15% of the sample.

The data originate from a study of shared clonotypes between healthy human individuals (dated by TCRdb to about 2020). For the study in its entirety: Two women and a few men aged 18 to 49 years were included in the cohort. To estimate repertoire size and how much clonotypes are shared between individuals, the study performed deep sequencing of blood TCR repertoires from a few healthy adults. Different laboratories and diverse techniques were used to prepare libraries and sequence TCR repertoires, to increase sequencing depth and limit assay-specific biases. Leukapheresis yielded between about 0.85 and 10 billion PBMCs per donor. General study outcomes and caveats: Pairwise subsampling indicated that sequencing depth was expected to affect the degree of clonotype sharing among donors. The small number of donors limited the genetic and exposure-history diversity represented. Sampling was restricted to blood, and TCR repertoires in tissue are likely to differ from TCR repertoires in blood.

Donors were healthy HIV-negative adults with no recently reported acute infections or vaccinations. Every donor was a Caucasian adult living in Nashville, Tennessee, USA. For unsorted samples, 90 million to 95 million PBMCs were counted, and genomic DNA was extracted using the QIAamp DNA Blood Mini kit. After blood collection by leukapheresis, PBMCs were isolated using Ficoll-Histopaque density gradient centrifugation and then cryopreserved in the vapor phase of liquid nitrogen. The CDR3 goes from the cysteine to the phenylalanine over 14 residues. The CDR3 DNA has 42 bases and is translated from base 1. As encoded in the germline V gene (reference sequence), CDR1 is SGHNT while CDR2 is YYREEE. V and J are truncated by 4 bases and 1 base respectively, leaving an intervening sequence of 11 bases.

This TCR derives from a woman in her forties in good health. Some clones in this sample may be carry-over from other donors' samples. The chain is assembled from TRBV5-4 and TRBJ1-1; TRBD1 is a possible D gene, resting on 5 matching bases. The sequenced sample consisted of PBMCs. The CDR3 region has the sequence CASSQQVPNTEAFF. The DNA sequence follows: TGTGCCAGCAGCCAACAGGTCCCGAACACTGAAGCTTTCTTT. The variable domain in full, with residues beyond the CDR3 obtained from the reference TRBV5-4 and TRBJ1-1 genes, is ETGVTQSPTHLIKTRGQQVTLRCSSQSGHNTVSWYQQALGQGPQFIFQYYREEENGRGNFPPRFSGLQFPNYSSELNVNALELDDSALYLCASSQQVPNTEAFFGQGTRLTVV.